The source of this TCR beta chain is a study of cytomegalovirus exposure and HLA in healthy donors. General study points: Later on, a genetic analysis was performed. It linked a missense variant in DCLRE1C with V- and J-gene trimming of TCR beta.

There are a few counts of this clone. Antigen unknown. The PCR ran on 60 Vbeta and 13 Jbeta primers. Using immunoSEQ multiplex PCR, the repertoire was profiled, and TCRdb retains in-frame clones only, with some absent. The table records approximately 110,000 clones, 74% of them present only once. The receptor's source is a woman between 45 and 60 years old in good health and CMV-seropositive. The sequenced sample consisted of PBMCs.

The CDR3 reads CASSLNRTRFGQNQPQHF. The CDR3 DNA follows: TGTGCCAGCAGCTTGAACCGGACACGTTTTGGGCAAAATCAGCCCCAGCATTTT. The V and J genes are TRBV5-5 and TRBJ1-5; a weak D match, TRBD1 (5 bases). Trimming removed 1 base at V and 4 bases at J, with 21 bases between. CDR1 and CDR2 from the germline V gene are SGHKS and YYEKEE (reference sequence). This CDR3 is 18 amino acids long.